The 14 T cell receptor beta chains below all came from one sample that was sequenced in a study of blood T cells in healthy people across ages. Primed by a sample-barcoded 5' primer and a J-beta primer mix, a second PCR proceeded for about 6 to 12 cycles. In TCRdb, the 5' RACE reads were re-called with MiXCR into one record per CDR3 protein. The sample has 730,000 or so distinct CDR3 sequences; approximately 39% are singletons. Input material: blood. The origin of the receptors is a woman aged 55-69 years in good health.

There are a few counts of this clonotype. This chain links TRBV7-9 with TRBJ1-6, with a weak D call TRBD1 (6 bases). The CDR3 length is 13 residues. Trimming left V 5 bases short and J 7 bases short, with 9 bases between. Looked up from germline, CDR1 is SEHNR and CDR2 is FQNEAQ (reference sequence). This CDR3 is CASSAQGNSPLHF. DNA for the CDR3: TGTGCCAGCAGCGCCCAGGGGAATTCACCCCTCCACTTT. The whole variable domain, remainder taken from reference TRBV7-9 and TRBJ1-6, is DTGVSQNPRHKITKRGQNVTFRCDPISEHNRLYWYRQTLGQGPEFLTYFQNEAQLEKSRLLSDRFSAERPKGSFSTLEIQRTEQGDSAMYLCASSAQGNSPLHFGNGTRLTVT.

The J gene is TRBJ2-7, the V gene TRBV5-1, with D tentatively TRBD1 or TRBD2 (5 bases each). The CDR3 length is 16 residues. Germline V lookup: CDR1 SGHRS, CDR2 YFSETQ. V lost 4 bases to trimming and J lost 6 bases, with 23 bases between them. Here the CDR3 DNA reads TGCGCCAGCAGCCTCGAGATATGGGACCAGCGCAGCGAGCAGTACTTC. Protein product: CASSLEIWDQRSEQYF. Full variable domain (outside the CDR3, taken from reference TRBV5-1 and TRBJ2-7): KAGVTQTPRYLIKTRGQQVTLSCSPISGHRSVSWYQQTPGQGLQFLFEYFSETQRNKGNFPGRFSGRQFSNSRSEMNVSTLELGDSALYLCASSLEIWDQRSEQYFGPGTRLTVT.

This chain links TRBV5-1 with TRBJ1-2; unclear D gene. The CDR3 is made up of 15 amino acids. The ends were cut back, 0 bases at V and 6 bases at J, with 15 bases in the middle. CDR1 SGHRS and CDR2 YFSETQ come from the germline V gene. The CDR3 region has the DNA TGCGCCAGCAGCTTGGTGGCAGCTAACTTACATGGCTACACCTTC. This translates into CASSLVAANLHGYTF.

This clonotype has a handful of counts. This chain uses TRBV6-6 with TRBJ1-1; no definite D call. The V gene lost 4 bases and the J gene lost 4 bases, with 4 bases spanning the gap. Germline loops: CDR1 MNHNY, CDR2 SVGAGI (reference sequence). The CDR3 extends over 11 amino acids. CDR3 DNA sequence: TGTGCCAGCAGTTCCTTCACTGAAGCTTTCTTT. The encoded protein is CASSSFTEAFF.

This clonotype was observed a handful of times. CDR3 in amino acids: CASSLEAGSGEQYF. The CDR3 DNA sequence: TGTGCCAGCAGCTTAGAGGCGGGATCCGGCGAGCAGTACTTC. The chain combines TRBV7-6 with TRBJ2-7; D is possibly TRBD2 (6 bases). Deletions cut 1 base from V and 6 bases from J, with 13 bases between. Germline-derived CDR1 and CDR2 are SGHVS and FNYEAQ. The CDR3 sequence is 14 residues long. The full variable domain, with the rest looked up from reference TRBV7-6 and TRBJ2-7, is GAGVSQSPRYKVTKRGQDVALRCDPISGHVSLYWYRQALGQGPEFLTYFNYEAQQDKSGLPNDRFSAERPEGSISTLTIQRTEQRDSAMYRCASSLEAGSGEQYFGPGTRLTVT.

This rearrangement joins TRBV7-9 to TRBJ2-1; 7 bases match TRBD1. Germline V gives CDR1 SEHNR, CDR2 FQNEAQ (reference sequence). With V trimmed by 2 bases and J by 5 bases, 6 bases remained unmatched. This CDR3 contains 15 residues. The CDR3 region has the DNA TGTGCCAGCAGCTTACTGGGACAGCAAAACAATGAGCAGTTCTTC. Its protein is CASSLLGQQNNEQFF.

The sample holds a few counts of this clonotype. Here the CDR3 DNA reads TGTGCCAGCAGTGAAGCGCGGGCACCAGTGGCGGAGACCCAGTACTTC. Translated, it gives CASSEARAPVAETQYF. The rearrangement uses TRBV2 and TRBJ2-5, with D maybe TRBD2 (5 bases). This CDR3 is 16 amino acids long. Trimming cost V 0 bases and J 5 bases, with 16 bases left between them. CDR1 and CDR2 from the germline V gene are SNHLY and FYNNEI.

With respect to this clonotype: A junction end diverges from the germline sequence, so it may reflect a read error. The V call is TRBV12-3 or TRBV12-4, the J call TRBJ2-3; possible D gene TRBD1, 7 bases. There are 14 residues in the CDR3. As DNA, the CDR3 is TGTGCCAGCAACCGCAGGGGGGCCGGAGATACGGAGTATTTT. It yields the protein CASNRRGAGDTEYF.

The CDR3 loop is CASSFYKGEAFF. In DNA form, the CDR3 reads TGTGCCAGCAGTTTTTACAAGGGTGAAGCTTTCTTT. The chain couples TRBV12-3 or TRBV12-4 to TRBJ1-1; D is unresolved. This CDR3 has 12 residues. V gave up 3 bases and J gave up 7 bases, with 9 bases separating them.

The chain couples TRBV10-3 to TRBJ2-2; perhaps TRBD1 as D (5 bases). V lost 2 bases to trimming and J lost 0 bases, with 10 bases between them. This CDR3 region has 16 residues. Germline values: CDR1 ENHRY, CDR2 SYGVKD. The CDR3: CAISEAGPANTGELFF. CDR3 DNA: TGTGCCATCAGTGAGGCAGGGCCAGCGAACACCGGGGAGCTGTTTTTT.

The table lists this clonotype with a few counts. The chain recombines TRBV7-2 with TRBJ2-3; D remains unclear. The V gene lost 5 bases and the J gene lost 5 bases, with 8 bases spanning the gap. This CDR3 has 12 residues. The V gene's germline CDR1 is SGHTA and CDR2 FQGNSA. The chain's CDR3 is CASSGWGDTQYF. CDR3 sequence (DNA): TGTGCCAGCAGCGGTTGGGGAGATACGCAGTATTTT. Full variable domain (remainder filled in from reference TRBV7-2 and TRBJ2-3): GAGVSQSPSNKVTEKGKDVELRCDPISGHTALYWYRQSLGQGLEFLIYFQGNSAPDKSGLPSDRFSAERTGGSVSTLTIQRTQQEDSAVYLCASSGWGDTQYFGPGTRLTVL.

This rearrangement joins TRBV2 to TRBJ2-5, with a weak D call TRBD2 (5 bases). Trimming removed 3 bases at V and 2 bases at J, with 7 bases between. The CDR3 extends over 13 amino acids. The germline V gene encodes CDR1 SNHLY and CDR2 FYNNEI. The CDR3 coding sequence is TGTGCCAGCAGTGAGGACTTTCAAGAGACCCAGTACTTC. This encodes CASSEDFQETQYF.

The rearrangement joins TRBV28 to TRBJ2-7; tentatively, D is TRBD1 (6 bases). This CDR3 is 13 amino acids long. The ends were cut back, 11 bases at V and 2 bases at J, with 16 bases in the middle. Germline V CDR1 and CDR2: MDHEN, SYDVKM. CDR3 amino acids: CASTDSATYEQYF. The CDR3 DNA sequence: TGTGCCTCTACGGACAGCGCTACCTACGAGCAGTACTTC.

V gene TRBV29-1 combines with J gene TRBJ2-1, with D possibly called TRBD1 or TRBD2 (5 bases each). The CDR3 extends over 16 amino acids. Germline V gene lookup returns CDR1 SQVTM and CDR2 ANQGSEA. V gave up 0 bases and J gave up 5 bases, with 17 bases separating them. Written as DNA, the CDR3 is TGCAGCGTTGAAGATCAGGGACCCCCGCGGGACAATGAGCAGTTCTTC. It is translated as CSVEDQGPPRDNEQFF.